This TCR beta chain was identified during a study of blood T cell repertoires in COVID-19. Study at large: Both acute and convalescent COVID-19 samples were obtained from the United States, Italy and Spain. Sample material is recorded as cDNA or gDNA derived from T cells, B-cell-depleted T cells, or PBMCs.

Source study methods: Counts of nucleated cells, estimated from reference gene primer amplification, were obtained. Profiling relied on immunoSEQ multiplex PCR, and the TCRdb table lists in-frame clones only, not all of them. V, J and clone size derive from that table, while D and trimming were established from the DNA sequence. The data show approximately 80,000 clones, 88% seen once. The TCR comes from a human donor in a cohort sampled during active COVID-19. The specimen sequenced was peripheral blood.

The CDR3 loop reads CASSIESGVSYNEQFF. The CDR3 region has the DNA TGTGCCAGTAGTATCGAATCGGGGGTCTCCTACAATGAGCAGTTCTTC. The rearrangement links TRBV19 to TRBJ2-1; the D gene is possibly TRBD2 (6 bases). Trimming left V 3 bases short and J 0 bases short, with 12 bases between. The CDR3 length is 16 residues. Germline V gene sequence: CDR1 LNHDA, CDR2 SQIVND (reference sequence).